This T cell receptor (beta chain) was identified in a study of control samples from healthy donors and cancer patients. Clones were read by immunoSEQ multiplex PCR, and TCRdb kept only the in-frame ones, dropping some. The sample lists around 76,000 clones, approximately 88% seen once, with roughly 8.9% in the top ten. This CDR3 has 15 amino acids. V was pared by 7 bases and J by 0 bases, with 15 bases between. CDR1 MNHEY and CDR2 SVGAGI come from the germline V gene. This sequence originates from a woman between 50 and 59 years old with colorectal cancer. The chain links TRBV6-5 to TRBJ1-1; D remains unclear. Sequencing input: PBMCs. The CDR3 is CASTSGVSMNTEAFF. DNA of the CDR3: TGTGCCAGCACCTCCGGAGTGTCCATGAACACTGAAGCTTTCTTT.